This TCR beta chain was observed in a study of T-cell memory formation after mild COVID-19. About the study: Among the donors, TCR clusters were largely specific to each donor.

Germline CDR1 reads MGHRA; CDR2 reads YSYEKL. This CDR3 has 17 amino acids. V was shortened by 0 bases and J by 1 base, with 15 bases between the two germline ends. TCRdb reanalysed the 5' RACE reads using MiXCR and keeps one entry per CDR3 protein. The table includes 250,000 to 300,000 distinct CDR3 sequences, 15% detected once. This clonotype was detected only a few times. Sequences were obtained from PBMCs or a T cell subset sorted from them (not recorded which). The receptor comes from a young man who had mild COVID-19 (a few samples of this study predate the infection). Cell type and time point are not known. This rearrangement joins TRBV4-1 to TRBJ2-5, with a possible D match to TRBD1 (6 bases). The CDR3 nucleotides read TGCGCCAGCAGCCAAGATGGGGGCGGGCTACCCCAAGAGACCCAGTACTTC. Protein sequence: CASSQDGGGLPQETQYF.